This TCR beta chain is drawn from a study of OX40 agonist ivuxolimab in advanced cancers. Patients who had autoimmune disease history or got systemic immunosuppression were left out. The CDR3 has 15 residues. The J segment lost 2 bases and the V segment lost 5 bases, leaving 8 bases of the junction unmatched. Germline CDR1 reads MNHEY; CDR2 reads SVGAGI. Clones were read by immunoSEQ multiplex PCR, and TCRdb kept only the in-frame ones, dropping some. The data hold about 79,000 clones, with roughly 94% observed a single time. The rearrangement links TRBV6-5 to TRBJ2-7; TRBD2 matches 8 bases. Specimen: CD4+ or CD8+ T cells sorted from blood, collected in a trial of the OX40 agonist ivuxolimab. The clonotype was recovered from an adult with an advanced solid tumor such as melanoma, head and neck, liver or kidney cancer. This CDR3 is CASSLTTSDAYEQYF. CDR3 DNA: TGTGCCAGCAGTCTCACGACTAGCGATGCCTACGAGCAGTACTTC.